This TCR beta chain derives from a study of human T cells and chemical hapten exposure. This clonotype was seen a few times. TCRdb re-called the RACE reads with MiXCR, one entry per CDR3 protein. The sample carries more than 75,000 distinct CDR3 sequences, 9.3% recorded once. Time point noted: patch test 2, 6 weeks after DPC sensitization. Treatment noted: therapeutic diphenylcyclopropenone sensitization with weekly scalp DPC. The ends lost 6 bases at V and 7 bases at J; junction bases unmatched: 5. CDR1 is KGHSH and CDR2 is LQKENI in the germline V gene. This CDR3 is built from 13 residues. The sample was whole blood, taken in connection with sensitization to the hapten diphenylcyclopropenone (DPC). J is TRBJ1-5 and V is TRBV18, with TRBD1 identical over 8 bases. This clonotype originated in a middle-aged woman with alopecia areata. Some clones in this sample may be carry-over from other donors' samples. The CDR3 nucleotides read TGTGCCAGCTCCCCTGACAGGGGCCAGCCCCAGCATTTT. Translation gives CASSPDRGQPQHF.